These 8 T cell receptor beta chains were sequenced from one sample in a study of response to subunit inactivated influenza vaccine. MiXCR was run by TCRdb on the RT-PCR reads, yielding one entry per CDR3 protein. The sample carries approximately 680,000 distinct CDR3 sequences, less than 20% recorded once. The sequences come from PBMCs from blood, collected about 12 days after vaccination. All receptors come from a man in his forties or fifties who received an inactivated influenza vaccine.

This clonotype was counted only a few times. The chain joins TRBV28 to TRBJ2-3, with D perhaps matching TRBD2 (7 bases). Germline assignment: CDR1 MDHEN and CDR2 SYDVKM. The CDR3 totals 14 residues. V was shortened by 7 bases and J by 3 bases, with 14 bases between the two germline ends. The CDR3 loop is CASNPGGATDTQYF. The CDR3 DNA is TGTGCCAGCAATCCGGGGGGCGCGACAGATACGCAGTATTTT.

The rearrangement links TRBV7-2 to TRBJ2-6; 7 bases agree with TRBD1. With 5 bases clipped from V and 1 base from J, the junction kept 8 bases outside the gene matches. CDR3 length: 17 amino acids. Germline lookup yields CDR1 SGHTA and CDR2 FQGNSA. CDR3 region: CASSTMTGKSGANVLTF. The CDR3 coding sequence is TGTGCCAGCAGCACCATGACAGGGAAATCTGGGGCCAACGTCCTGACTTTC.

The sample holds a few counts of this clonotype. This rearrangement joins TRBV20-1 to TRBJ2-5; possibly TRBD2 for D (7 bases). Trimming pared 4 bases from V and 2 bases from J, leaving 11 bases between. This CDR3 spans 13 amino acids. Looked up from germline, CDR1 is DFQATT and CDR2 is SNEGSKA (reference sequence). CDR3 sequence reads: CSAIGGPQETQYF. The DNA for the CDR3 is TGCAGTGCTATCGGGGGGCCTCAAGAGACCCAGTACTTC.

The CDR3 bases are TGCGCCAGCAGCCAGGGACAGGGGATTCAGAATGAGCAGTTCTTC. Amino acid sequence: CASSQGQGIQNEQFF. The chain joins TRBV4-1 to TRBJ2-1, with 10 nucleotides matching TRBD1. Losses at the gene ends were 3 bases for V and 7 bases for J; bases not matched to a gene: 6. Looked up from germline, CDR1 is MGHRA and CDR2 is YSYEKL. The CDR3 contains 15 residues.

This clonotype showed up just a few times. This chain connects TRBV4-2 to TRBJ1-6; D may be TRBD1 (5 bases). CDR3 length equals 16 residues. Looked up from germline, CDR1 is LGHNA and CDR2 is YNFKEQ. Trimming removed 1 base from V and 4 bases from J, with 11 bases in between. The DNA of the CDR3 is TGTGCCAGCAGCCAAGGGGGGACGGTGTATAATTCACCCCTCCACTTT. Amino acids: CASSQGGTVYNSPLHF.

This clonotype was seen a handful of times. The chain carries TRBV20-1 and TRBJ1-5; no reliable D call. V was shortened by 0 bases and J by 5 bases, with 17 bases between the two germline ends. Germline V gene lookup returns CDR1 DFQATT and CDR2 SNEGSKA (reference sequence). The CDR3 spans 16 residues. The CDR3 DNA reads TGCAGTGCTAGAGATCTCTCGGGTCTACGACATCAGCCCCAGCATTTT. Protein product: CSARDLSGLRHQPQHF.

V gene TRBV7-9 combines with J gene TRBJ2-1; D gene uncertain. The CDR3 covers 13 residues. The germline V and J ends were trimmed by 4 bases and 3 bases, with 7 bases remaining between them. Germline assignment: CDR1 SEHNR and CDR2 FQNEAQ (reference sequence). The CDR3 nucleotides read TGTGCCAGCAGCTCCGACAACTACAATGAGCAGTTCTTC. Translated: CASSSDNYNEQFF.

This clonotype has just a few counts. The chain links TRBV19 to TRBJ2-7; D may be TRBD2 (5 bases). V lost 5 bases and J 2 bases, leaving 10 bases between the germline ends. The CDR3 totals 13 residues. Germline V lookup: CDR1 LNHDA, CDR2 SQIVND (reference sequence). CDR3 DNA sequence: TGTGCCAGTAGTGCCGGGGAGACCTACGAGCAGTACTTC. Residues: CASSAGETYEQYF.